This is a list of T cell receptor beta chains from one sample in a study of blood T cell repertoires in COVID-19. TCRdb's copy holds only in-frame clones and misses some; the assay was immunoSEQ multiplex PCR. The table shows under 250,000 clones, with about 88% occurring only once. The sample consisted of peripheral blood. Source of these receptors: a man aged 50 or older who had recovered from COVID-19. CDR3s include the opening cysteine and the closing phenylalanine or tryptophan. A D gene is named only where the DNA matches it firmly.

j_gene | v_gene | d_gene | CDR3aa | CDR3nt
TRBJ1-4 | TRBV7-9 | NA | CASSLAGRSFEKLFF | TGTGCCAGCAGCTTAGCGGGCAGATCTTTTGAAAAACTGTTTTTT
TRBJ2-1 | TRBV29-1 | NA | CSFSSYNEQFF | TGCAGCTTTAGCTCCTACAATGAGCAGTTCTTC
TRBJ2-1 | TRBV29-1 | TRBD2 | CSVDPGLALLF | TGCAGCGTTGATCCGGGACTAGCTCTCCTCTTC
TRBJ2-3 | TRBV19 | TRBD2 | CASSMNSPSGSTDTQYF | TGTGCCAGTAGTATGAACAGTCCTAGCGGAAGCACAGATACGCAGTATTTT
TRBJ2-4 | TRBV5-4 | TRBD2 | CASSLDSREGKNIQYF | TGTGCCAGCAGCTTGGATTCGCGGGAGGGCAAAAACATTCAGTACTTC
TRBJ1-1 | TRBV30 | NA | CAWSSTGFTEAFF | TGTGCCTGGAGCTCTACAGGGTTCACTGAAGCTTTCTTT
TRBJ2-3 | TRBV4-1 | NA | CASRGSFSSTDTQYF | TGCGCCAGCAGAGGTAGCTTTTCGTCCACAGATACGCAGTATTTT
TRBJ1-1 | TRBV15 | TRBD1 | CATSRDRQGAREAFF | TGTGCCACCAGCAGAGACAGACAGGGGGCAAGGGAAGCTTTCTTT
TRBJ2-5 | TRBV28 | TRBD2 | CASNTPIRGGYQETQYF | TGTGCCAGCAATACTCCCATTCGGGGGGGGTACCAAGAGACCCAGTACTTC
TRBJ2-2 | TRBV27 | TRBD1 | CASSPTPGQGFTGELFF | TGTGCCAGCAGCCCTACACCGGGACAGGGTTTTACCGGGGAGCTGTTTTTT
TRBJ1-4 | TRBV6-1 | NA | CASSEVRKSNEKLFF | TGTGCCAGCAGTGAAGTGAGGAAATCTAATGAAAAACTGTTTTTT
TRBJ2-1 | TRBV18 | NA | CASARDTHNEQFF | TGTGCCAGCGCCCGGGACACTCACAATGAGCAGTTCTTC
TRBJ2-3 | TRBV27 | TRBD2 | CASSFGGRLTDTQYF | TGTGCCAGCAGTTTCGGCGGGAGGCTCACAGATACGCAGTATTTT
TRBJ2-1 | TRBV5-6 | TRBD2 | CASSLWFGASGRVDEQFF | TGTGCCAGCAGCTTGTGGTTCGGGGCTAGCGGGAGAGTGGATGAGCAGTTCTTC
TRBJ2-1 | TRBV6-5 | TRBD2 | CASSYSGGYNEQFF | TGTGCCAGCAGTTATAGCGGGGGGTACAATGAGCAGTTCTTC